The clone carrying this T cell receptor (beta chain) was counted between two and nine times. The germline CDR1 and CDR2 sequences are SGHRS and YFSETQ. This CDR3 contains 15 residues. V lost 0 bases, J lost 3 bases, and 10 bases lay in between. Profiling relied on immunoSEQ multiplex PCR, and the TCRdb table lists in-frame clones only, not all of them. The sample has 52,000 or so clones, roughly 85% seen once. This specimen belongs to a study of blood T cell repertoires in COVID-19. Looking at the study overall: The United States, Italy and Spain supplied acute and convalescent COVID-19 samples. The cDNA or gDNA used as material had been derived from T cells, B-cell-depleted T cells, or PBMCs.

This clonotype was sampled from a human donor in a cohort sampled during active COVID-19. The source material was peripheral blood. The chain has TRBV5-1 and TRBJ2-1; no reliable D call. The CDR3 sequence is CASSLVRNDYNEQFF. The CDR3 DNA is TGCGCCAGCAGCTTGGTCAGGAATGACTACAATGAGCAGTTCTTC.